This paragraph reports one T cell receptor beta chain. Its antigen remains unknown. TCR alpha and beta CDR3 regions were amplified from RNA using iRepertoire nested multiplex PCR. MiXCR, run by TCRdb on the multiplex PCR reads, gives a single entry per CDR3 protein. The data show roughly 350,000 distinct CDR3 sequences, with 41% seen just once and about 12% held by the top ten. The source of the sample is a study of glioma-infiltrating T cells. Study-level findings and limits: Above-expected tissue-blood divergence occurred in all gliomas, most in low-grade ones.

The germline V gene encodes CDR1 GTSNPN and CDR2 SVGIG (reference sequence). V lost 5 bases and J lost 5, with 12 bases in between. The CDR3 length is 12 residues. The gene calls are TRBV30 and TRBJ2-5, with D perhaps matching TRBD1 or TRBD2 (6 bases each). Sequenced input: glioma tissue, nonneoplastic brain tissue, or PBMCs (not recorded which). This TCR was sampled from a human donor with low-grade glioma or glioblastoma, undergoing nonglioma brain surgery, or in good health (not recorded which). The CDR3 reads CAWWTGAETQYF. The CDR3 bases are TGTGCCTGGTGGACGGGGGCGGAGACCCAGTACTTC.